One and the same sample provided the 17 T cell receptor beta chains below, sequenced in a study of shared clonotypes between healthy human individuals. TCRdb's copy holds only in-frame clones and misses some; the assay was immunoSEQ multiplex PCR. The sample lists about 2.3 million clones; approximately 93% were seen once. What was sequenced was naive CD4+ T cells from PBMCs. As to subset: CD45RA+ positively selected. These receptors all stem from a man aged 18 to 30 in good health. Some clones in this sample may be carry-over from other donors' samples.

The chain carries TRBV7-3 and TRBJ2-1, with 16 bases identical to TRBD2. The trim removed 5 bases at V and 10 bases at J, leaving 5 bases unmatched. The CDR3 totals 15 residues. CDR1 is SGHTA, CDR2 FQGTGA, per germline. CDR3 coding DNA: TGTGCCAGCAGCCCGGGACTAGCGGGAGGGTTCGAGCAGTTCTTC. This encodes CASSPGLAGGFEQFF.

This chain connects TRBV10-3 to TRBJ2-3, with 8 positions matching TRBD1. Germline CDR1 and CDR2: ENHRY and SYGVKD. Trimming took 5 bases from V and 2 from J; bases not matched to a gene: 3. The CDR3 has 14 amino acids. CDR3 coding DNA: TGTGCCATCAGTTGGGACAGGTCCACAGATACGCAGTATTTT. It yields the protein CAISWDRSTDTQYF.

This clone was seen a single time. For the CDR3, the DNA is TGTGCCAGCAGCCAGGACCCGACCCACGTAGAAAAACTGTTTTTT. Its translation is CASSQDPTHVEKLFF. V and J are TRBV7-9 and TRBJ1-4; no clear D gene. Germline values: CDR1 SEHNR, CDR2 FQNEAQ (reference sequence). Trimming took 5 bases from V and 8 from J, leaving 18 bases between them. There are 15 residues in the CDR3.

In DNA, the CDR3 is TGTGCCAGCACCCCGCCCGGCTCCGCGTCCGGGGGGAGCTCCTACAATGAGCAGTTCTTC. Translated, it gives CASTPPGSASGGSSYNEQFF. J is TRBJ2-1 and V is TRBV6-4, with 7 bases aligning to TRBD2. Germline CDR1 and CDR2: MRHNA and SNTAGT. With 7 bases clipped from V and 0 bases from J, the junction kept 21 bases outside the gene matches. The CDR3 runs 20 residues.

J is TRBJ2-3 and V is TRBV7-3; no firm D call. Germline values: CDR1 SGHTA, CDR2 FQGTGA. Trimming took off 6 bases at V and 8 bases at J, with 18 bases between the two ends. This CDR3 has 14 residues. DNA of the CDR3: TGTGCCAGCAGTCCCTCGCAGACGGAGAGTACGCAGTATTTT. Its translation: CASSPSQTESTQYF.

The CDR3 DNA is TGTGCCAGCGAGACGGTCACAGATACGCAGTATTTT. It specifies CASETVTDTQYF. The genes are TRBV7-9 and TRBJ2-3, with D unclear. V lost 8 bases and J 2 bases, leaving 8 bases between the germline ends. This CDR3 contains 12 residues. Germline V CDR1 and CDR2: SEHNR, FQNEAQ (reference sequence). Filled out from reference TRBV7-9 and TRBJ2-3, the complete variable domain reads DTGVSQNPRHKITKRGQNVTFRCDPISEHNRLYWYRQTLGQGPEFLTYFQNEAQLEKSRLLSDRFSAERPKGSFSTLEIQRTEQGDSAMYLCASETVTDTQYFGPGTRLTVL.

V usage is TRBV19 and J usage is TRBJ2-6; perhaps TRBD2 as D (5 bases). V was shortened by 2 bases and J by 1 base, with 9 bases between the two germline ends. From germline, CDR1 is LNHDA and CDR2 SQIVND (reference sequence). The length of the CDR3 is 16 residues. CDR3 region: CASSIQDLSGANVLTF. In DNA, the CDR3 is TGTGCCAGTAGTATACAGGACTTATCTGGGGCCAACGTCCTGACTTTC. Combining the CDR3 with reference TRBV19 and TRBJ2-6 gives the whole variable domain DGGITQSPKYLFRKEGQNVTLSCEQNLNHDAMYWYRQDPGQGLRLIYYSQIVNDFQKGDIAEGYSVSREKKESFPLTVTSAQKNPTAFYLCASSIQDLSGANVLTFGAGSRLTVL.

This clone has just one count. This chain connects TRBV30 to TRBJ2-5; D possibly uses TRBD1 or TRBD2 (5 bases each). The J call may be in error: the DNA end matches TRBJ2-7 better. The CDR3 contains 13 residues. Germline V gene data show CDR1 as GTSNPN and CDR2 as SVGIG (reference sequence). CDR3 amino acids: CAFTRDRAGEQYF. DNA of the CDR3: TGTGCCTTTACCCGGGACCGAGCTGGCGAGCAGTACTTC.

V gene TRBV2 combines with J gene TRBJ2-7; a weak D match, TRBD2 (6 bases). The CDR3 contains 13 residues. CDR1 and CDR2 (germline): SNHLY, FYNNEI. The germline V and J ends were trimmed by 6 bases and 5 bases, with 14 bases remaining between them. The CDR3 reads CASRTSGGDEQYF. CDR3 in DNA: TGTGCCAGCAGGACTAGTGGTGGCGACGAGCAGTACTTC.

J is TRBJ2-7 and V is TRBV5-1; 11 bases are a match to TRBD1. Germline CDR1 and CDR2: SGHRS and YFSETQ. The CDR3 loop spans 14 amino acids. V dropped 5 bases and J dropped 3; count of bases not matched to a gene: 4. CDR3 residues: CASRGQGAVYEQYF. The CDR3 DNA sequence: TGCGCCAGCAGAGGACAGGGGGCGGTCTACGAGCAGTACTTC.

The chain recombines TRBV18 with TRBJ1-5; no clear D gene. The CDR3 has 15 residues. V was clipped by 4 bases and J by 3 bases, with 13 bases between them. Germline CDR1 is KGHSH and CDR2 is LQKENI. CDR3 DNA: TGTGCCAGCTCACTCACGGTAAACTCCAATCAGCCCCAGCATTTT. Translation gives CASSLTVNSNQPQHF.

The chain couples TRBV5-1 to TRBJ2-1; weak D call: TRBD2 (6 bases). V lost 4 bases to trimming and J lost 9 bases, with 17 bases between them. This CDR3 comprises 14 residues. Germline lookup yields CDR1 SGHRS and CDR2 YFSETQ. CDR3: CASSPGEGGAEQFF. In nucleotides, the CDR3 is TGCGCCAGCAGCCCGGGTGAGGGAGGCGCTGAGCAGTTCTTC.

This clone appeared a single time. The chain carries TRBV30 and TRBJ1-4; no reliable D call. Looked up from germline, CDR1 is GTSNPN and CDR2 is SVGIG (reference sequence). The CDR3 contains 14 residues. The CDR3 nucleotides are TGTGCTGTGAAAGGGCCCTCCACCGACGAAAAACTGTTTTTT. It specifies CAVKGPSTDEKLFF.

This clone was counted once. The chain carries TRBV29-1 and TRBJ2-4, with no clear D. V was trimmed by 2 bases and J by 3 bases, leaving 11 bases between them. The CDR3 has 14 residues. Germline V gene lookup returns CDR1 SQVTM and CDR2 ANQGSEA. This CDR3 reads CSVEFRTYKNIQYF. The CDR3 DNA is TGCAGCGTTGAATTTAGGACCTACAAAAACATTCAGTACTTC.

Details on this clone: This specimen includes other DNA sequences encoding the same CDR3. The J gene is TRBJ1-5, the V gene TRBV28; unclear D gene. V was pared by 3 bases and J by 1 base, with 4 bases between. Germline lookup yields CDR1 MDHEN and CDR2 SYDVKM. The length of the CDR3 is 13 residues. For the CDR3, the DNA is TGTGCCAGCAGTTTCAGGAGCAATCAGCCCCAGCATTTT. This gives the protein CASSFRSNQPQHF. The whole variable domain, filled in from reference TRBV28 and TRBJ1-5, reads DVKVTQSSRYLVKRTGEKVFLECVQDMDHENMFWYRQDPGLGLRLIYFSYDVKMKEKGDIPEGYSVSREKKERFSLILESASTNQTSMYLCASSFRSNQPQHFGDGTRLSIL.

The chain employs TRBV5-1 and TRBJ2-7, with D perhaps assigned TRBD1 or TRBD2 (5 bases each). Looked up from germline, CDR1 is SGHRS and CDR2 is YFSETQ. V lost 4 bases and J lost 5, with 19 bases in between. This CDR3 spans 15 amino acids. DNA of the CDR3: TGCGCCAGCAGCCCCCGGGACCGGTTCTCTGACGAGCAGTACTTC. Amino acid sequence: CASSPRDRFSDEQYF. Drawing the rest from reference TRBV5-1 and TRBJ2-7, the complete variable domain is KAGVTQTPRYLIKTRGQQVTLSCSPISGHRSVSWYQQTPGQGLQFLFEYFSETQRNKGNFPGRFSGRQFSNSRSEMNVSTLELGDSALYLCASSPRDRFSDEQYFGPGTRLTVT.

V is TRBV5-1 and J is TRBJ1-2; D is unresolved. Germline lookup yields CDR1 SGHRS and CDR2 YFSETQ. Trimming shortened V by 0 bases and J by 0 bases, and 9 bases separated the two germline ends. This CDR3 spans 15 amino acids. The CDR3: CASSLGGFTNYGYTF. CDR3 nucleotide sequence: TGCGCCAGCAGCTTGGGCGGGTTTACTAACTATGGCTACACCTTC.